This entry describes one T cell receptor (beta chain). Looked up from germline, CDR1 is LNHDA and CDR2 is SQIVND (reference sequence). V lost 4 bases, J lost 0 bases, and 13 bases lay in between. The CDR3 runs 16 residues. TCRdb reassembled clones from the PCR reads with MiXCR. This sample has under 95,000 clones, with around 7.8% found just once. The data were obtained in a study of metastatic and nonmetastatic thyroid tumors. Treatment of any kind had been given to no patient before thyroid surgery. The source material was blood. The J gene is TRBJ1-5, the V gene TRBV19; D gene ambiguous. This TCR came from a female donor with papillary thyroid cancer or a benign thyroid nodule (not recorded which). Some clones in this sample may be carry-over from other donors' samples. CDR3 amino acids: CASSNGISYSNQPQHF. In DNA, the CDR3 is TGTGCCAGTAGTAACGGCATTTCGTATAGCAATCAGCCCCAGCATTTT.